These T cell receptor beta chains were read from a single sample in a study of blood T cell repertoires in COVID-19. TCRdb's table, derived via immunoSEQ multiplex PCR, lists solely in-frame clones and lacks some. The sample has 200,000 to 300,000 clones; 91% are singletons. Sequencing was carried out using peripheral blood. The receptors were gathered from a person aged 18 to 30 with COVID-19, enrolled during active disease. Both conserved end residues are part of each CDR3. D genes are given only for firm matches. The size field is filled for only some rows; it gives once, few, many or a size class.

>TRBJ2-1|11|NA|TRBV19|NA
TGTGCCAGTAGTATGGCCTTTGAGCAGTTCTTC
CASSMAFEQFF
>TRBJ2-7|17|TRBD2|TRBV3-1/TRBV3-2|NA
TGTGCCAGCAGCCCTCGGCGGGGTGTTAGCGGGAGGTACGAGCAGTACTTC
CASSPRRGVSGRYEQYF
>TRBJ1-1|14|TRBD1|TRBV19|NA
TGTGCCAGTAGCCCCGGGACAGGGGGGGTTGAAGCTTTCTTT
CASSPGTGGVEAFF
>TRBJ1-3|15|NA|TRBV4-1|NA
TGCGCCAGCACCCTGACGGGTAACTCTGGAAACACCATATATTTT
CASTLTGNSGNTIYF
>TRBJ2-7|15|TRBD1|TRBV7-2|NA
TGTGCCAGCAGCTTAGCAGGGGACAGGGGGTACGAGCAGTACTTC
CASSLAGDRGYEQYF
>TRBJ2-5|14|TRBD2|TRBV7-9|NA
TGTGCCAGCAGCTTCCTGGCGGGAGAGGAGACCCAGTACTTC
CASSFLAGEETQYF
>TRBJ2-4|15|NA|TRBV7-9|NA
TGTGCCAGCACGGAGGAGAGACTAGCCAAAAACATTCAGTACTTC
CASTEERLAKNIQYF
>TRBJ2-2|16|TRBD1|TRBV7-9|NA
TGTGCCAGCAGCATAGGACAGGGCCAAAACACCGGGGAGCTGTTTTTT
CASSIGQGQNTGELFF
>TRBJ1-1|11|NA|TRBV27|once
TGTGCCAGCAGTCTTAGGGGTGAAGCTTTCTTT
CASSLRGEAFF
>TRBJ2-1|17|NA|TRBV6-6|NA
TGTGCCAGCAGTCCCCGGGGAGCGGGCTCTTTCTACAATGAGCAGTTCTTC
CASSPRGAGSFYNEQFF
>TRBJ2-4|13|NA|TRBV12-3/TRBV12-4|NA
TGTGCCAGCAGTTTTGGCTCGCGGCCAGCTCAGTACTTC
CASSFGSRPAQYF
>TRBJ2-1|14|TRBD2|TRBV10-3|NA
TGTGCCATCAGCCCCGGGACTAGCGTCAATGAGCAGTTCTTC
CAISPGTSVNEQFF
>TRBJ2-7|18|TRBD1|TRBV27|NA
TGTGCCAGCAGTTTAAGTGGCACGTTCGGGGACAGGGAGTACGAGCAGTACTTC
CASSLSGTFGDREYEQYF
>TRBJ1-1|14|TRBD1|TRBV5-1|NA
TGCGCCAGCAGTCCCAACGAGGGGACAGGTGAAGCTTTCTTT
CASSPNEGTGEAFF
>TRBJ2-3|13|NA|TRBV2|NA
TGTGCCAGCAGTGAAGCGCCGCAGGATACGCAGTATTTT
CASSEAPQDTQYF
>TRBJ2-2|17|TRBD2|TRBV5-1|NA
TGCGCCAGCGGCGGGGGACCCCGGCAGGGCGACACCGGGGAGCTGTTTTTT
CASGGGPRQGDTGELFF
>TRBJ2-1|14|TRBD2|TRBV7-9|NA
TGTGCCAGCAGCTTAGTAACTAGCGTGGATGAGCAGTTCTTC
CASSLVTSVDEQFF
>TRBJ2-5|18|TRBD2|TRBV15|NA
TGTGCCACCAGCAGAGCCCACGTTTCTAGCGGGAGGAAAGAGACCCAGTACTTC
CATSRAHVSSGRKETQYF
>TRBJ2-1|14|TRBD2|TRBV6-5|NA
TGTGCCAGCAGACCGGGACTAGCGGGAGCTGAGCAGTTCTTC
CASRPGLAGAEQFF
>TRBJ2-7|14|TRBD2|TRBV7-2|once
TGTGCCAGCAGCCCGACTAGCTTAGCCTACGAGCAGTACTTC
CASSPTSLAYEQYF
>TRBJ1-5|16|TRBD1|TRBV19|NA
TGTGCCAGTAGTCCTCCGGGACAGGGGGCCCGTCAGCCCCAGCATTTT
CASSPPGQGARQPQHF
>TRBJ2-7|15|NA|TRBV6-5|once
TGTGCCAGCAGTTCTCGCCGGACAGTAACCTACGAGCAGTACTTC
CASSSRRTVTYEQYF
>TRBJ2-7|14|TRBD1|TRBV9|NA
TGTGCCAGCAGCTCCGGGACAGGGGGCTACGAGCAGTACTTC
CASSSGTGGYEQYF
>TRBJ2-3|14|NA|TRBV12-2|NA
TGTGCAAGTCCCTCCAGCGGGCTCACAGATACGCAGTATTTT
CASPSSGLTDTQYF
>TRBJ1-1|13|NA|TRBV24-1|NA
TGTGCCACCAGTGACCACGCGTTCACTGAAGCTTTCTTT
CATSDHAFTEAFF
>TRBJ2-6|16|TRBD1|TRBV2|NA
TGTGCCAGCAATCCGGCAGGGGGAGCGGGGGCCAACGTCCTGACTTTC
CASNPAGGAGANVLTF